Sequencing of this T cell receptor beta chain was carried out in a study of T cell responses to AZD1222 COVID-19 vaccine. Sequencing used immunoSEQ multiplex PCR; TCRdb keeps in-frame clones, though not all of them. The repertoire holds 110,000 or so clones, with around 87% as singletons. The CDR3 has 13 residues. The germline CDR1 and CDR2 sequences are MNHEY and SMNVEV (reference sequence). V shed 5 bases and J shed 5 bases, with 9 bases lying between them. The sequencing here drew on peripheral blood, taken 28 days after the second AZD1222 dose. V and J are TRBV27 and TRBJ2-2, with D unclear. The sequence came from an adult who received the AZD1222 COVID-19 vaccine. Here the CDR3 DNA reads TGTGCCAGCAGTATTGCTTATACCGGGGAGCTGTTTTTT. It specifies CASSIAYTGELFF.